This T cell receptor (beta chain) was identified during a study of identical twins. General study findings and limits: A lower insertion count was a feature of abundant cord blood beta clonotypes, with no such feature in memory repertoires. Among out-of-frame alpha sequences shared by twins, low generation probability occurred in excess. The same donors were not followed; conclusions instead depended on cross-sectional statistical analysis.

Everyone who gave samples was a healthy Caucasian. Per the germline V gene, CDR1 is SEHNR and CDR2 is FQNEAQ (reference sequence). CDR3 length: 14 amino acids. Trimming at V came to 6 bases and at J to 12 bases, leaving 11 bases not matched to a gene. TCRdb recomputed calls from the 5' RACE reads with MiXCR, one row per CDR3 protein. In the table there are roughly 1.6 million distinct CDR3 sequences, roughly 35% of which are singletons. A remark on this clonotype: Its antigen is unidentified.

What was sequenced was cord blood. The chain has TRBV7-9 and TRBJ2-1; 10 bases agree with TRBD1. The receptor's source is a newborn girl in good health. The CDR3 sequence: CASSYLGTGDGQFF. CDR3 DNA sequence: TGTGCCAGCAGTTACCTGGGGACAGGGGATGGGCAGTTCTTC.